The T cell receptor beta chain under discussion was sequenced for a study of beta chain features in type 1 diabetes. On this clone itself: Its antigen is still unknown.

cDNA synthesis used the whole RNA isolate, giving expressed TCRB sequences. The protocol was immunoSEQ multiplex PCR, while the TCRdb copy is restricted to in-frame clones and leaves out a portion. The profile shows 250,000 to 350,000 clones, approximately 14% of them singletons. Study results and caveats: TCRB repertoires of naive, central memory and Treg cells appeared more similar among patients than among healthy donors. Moderately but significantly shorter TCRB CDR3s were found in Type 1 diabetes patients in all four CD4+ subsets.

The germline V gene has CDR1 MDHEN and CDR2 SYDVKM. V lost 6 bases, J lost 4 bases, and 9 bases stayed unmatched. The CDR3 contains 15 residues. Sequenced: naive CD4+ T cells from blood. The chain uses TRBV28 and TRBJ2-1; 7 bases are a match to TRBD1. The TCR sequence derives from a man younger than 40 with type 1 diabetes. The CDR3 DNA reads TGTGCCAGCAGAGCCGGGACAGAGGCTTACAATGAGCAGTTCTTC. Protein: CASRAGTEAYNEQFF.